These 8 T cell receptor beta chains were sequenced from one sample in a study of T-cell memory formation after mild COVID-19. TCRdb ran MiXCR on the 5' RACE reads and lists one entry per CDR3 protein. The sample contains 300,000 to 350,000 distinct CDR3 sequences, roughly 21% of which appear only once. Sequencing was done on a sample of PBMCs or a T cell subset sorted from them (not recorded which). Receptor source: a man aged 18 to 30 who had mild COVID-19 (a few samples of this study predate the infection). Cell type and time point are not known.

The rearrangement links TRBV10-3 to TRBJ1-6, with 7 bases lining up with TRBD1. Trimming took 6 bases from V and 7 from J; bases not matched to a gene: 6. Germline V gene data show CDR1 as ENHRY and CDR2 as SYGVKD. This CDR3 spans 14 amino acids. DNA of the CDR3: TGTGCCATCAGGACAGGGACGTCGAATTCACCCCTCCACTTT. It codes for CAIRTGTSNSPLHF.

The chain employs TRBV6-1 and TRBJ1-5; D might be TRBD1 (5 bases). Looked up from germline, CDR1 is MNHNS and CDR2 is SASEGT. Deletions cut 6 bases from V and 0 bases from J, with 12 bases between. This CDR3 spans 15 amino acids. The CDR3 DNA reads TGTGCCAGCAGACTTCAGGGTTATAGCAATCAGCCCCAGCATTTT. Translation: CASRLQGYSNQPQHF.

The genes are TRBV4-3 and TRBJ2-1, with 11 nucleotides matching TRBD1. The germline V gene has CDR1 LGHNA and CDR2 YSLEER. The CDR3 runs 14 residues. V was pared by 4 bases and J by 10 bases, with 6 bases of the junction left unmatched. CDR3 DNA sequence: TGCGCCAGCAGCCCCCGGGACAGGGGGTCCGAGCAGTTCTTC. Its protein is CASSPRDRGSEQFF.

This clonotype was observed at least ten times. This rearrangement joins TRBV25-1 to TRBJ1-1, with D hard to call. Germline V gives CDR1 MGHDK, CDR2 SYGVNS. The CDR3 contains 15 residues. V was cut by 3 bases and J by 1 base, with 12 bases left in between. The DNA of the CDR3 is TGTGCCAGCAGTGAGTCTAAGGACGCGAACACTGAAGCTTTCTTT. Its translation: CASSESKDANTEAFF.

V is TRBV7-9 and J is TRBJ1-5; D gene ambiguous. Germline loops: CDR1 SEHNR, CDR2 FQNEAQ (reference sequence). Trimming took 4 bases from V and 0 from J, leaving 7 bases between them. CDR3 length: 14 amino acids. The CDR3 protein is CASSSSNSNQPQHF. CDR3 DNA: TGTGCCAGCAGCTCAAGCAATAGCAATCAGCCCCAGCATTTT. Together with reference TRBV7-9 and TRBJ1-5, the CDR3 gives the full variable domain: DTGVSQNPRHKITKRGQNVTFRCDPISEHNRLYWYRQTLGQGPEFLTYFQNEAQLEKSRLLSDRFSAERPKGSFSTLEIQRTEQGDSAMYLCASSSSNSNQPQHFGDGTRLSIL.

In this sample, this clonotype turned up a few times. The CDR3 spells CASSQEFLGTGTYGYTF. The CDR3 bases are TGCGCCAGCAGCCAAGAGTTTTTGGGGACAGGCACCTATGGCTACACCTTC. The chain combines TRBV4-3 with TRBJ1-2; TRBD1 aligns across 8 bases. The CDR3 totals 17 residues. Germline-derived CDR1 and CDR2 are LGHNA and YSLEER. The V gene end was trimmed by 0 bases and the J gene end by 4 bases; junction bases not matched to a gene: 10.

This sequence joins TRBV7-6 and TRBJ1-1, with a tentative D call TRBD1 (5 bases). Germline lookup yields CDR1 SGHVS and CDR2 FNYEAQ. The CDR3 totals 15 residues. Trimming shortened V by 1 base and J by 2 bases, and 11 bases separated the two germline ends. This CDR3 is CASSLVGGDNTEAFF. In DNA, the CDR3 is TGTGCCAGCAGCTTAGTAGGAGGGGACAACACTGAAGCTTTCTTT.

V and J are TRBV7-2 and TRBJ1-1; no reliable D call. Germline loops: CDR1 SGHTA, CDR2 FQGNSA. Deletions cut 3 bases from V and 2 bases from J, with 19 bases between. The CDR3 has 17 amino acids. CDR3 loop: CASSFGRRVLPNTEAFF. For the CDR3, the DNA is TGTGCCAGCAGCTTTGGGCGGCGGGTCCTCCCTAACACTGAAGCTTTCTTT.